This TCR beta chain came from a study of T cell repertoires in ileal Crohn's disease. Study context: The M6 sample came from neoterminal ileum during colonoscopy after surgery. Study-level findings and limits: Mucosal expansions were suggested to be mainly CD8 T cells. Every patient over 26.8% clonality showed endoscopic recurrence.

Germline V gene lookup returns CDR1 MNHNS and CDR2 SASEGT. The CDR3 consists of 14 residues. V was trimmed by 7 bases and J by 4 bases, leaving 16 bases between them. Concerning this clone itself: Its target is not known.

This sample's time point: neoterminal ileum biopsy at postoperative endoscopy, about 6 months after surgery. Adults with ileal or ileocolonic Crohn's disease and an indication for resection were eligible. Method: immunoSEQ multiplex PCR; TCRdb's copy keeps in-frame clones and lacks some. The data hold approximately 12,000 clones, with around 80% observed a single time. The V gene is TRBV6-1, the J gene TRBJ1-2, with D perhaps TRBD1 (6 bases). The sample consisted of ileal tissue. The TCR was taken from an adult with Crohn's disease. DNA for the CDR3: TGTGCCAGCAAGTCCCCAGGGGATGTCTATGGCTACACCTTC. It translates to CASKSPGDVYGYTF.